These T cell receptor beta chains were read from a single sample in a study of T-cell reconstitution after alpha-beta-depleted transplantation in children. TCRdb recomputed calls from the PCR reads with MiXCR, one row per CDR3 protein. The table includes 500,000 to 750,000 distinct CDR3 sequences, 25% to 30% detected once. The sample consisted of PBMCs, taken before TCRalphabeta/CD19-depleted stem cell transplant. The origin of the receptors is a boy younger than two with Wiskott-Aldrich syndrome, due to receive a stem cell transplant. Each CDR3 is given with its conserved first and last residue. A D gene is named only where the DNA matches it firmly. The listing skips clone size in some rows; elsewhere it reads once, few, many or a size class.

.,TRBJ2-1,TRBV14,.,TGTGCCAGCAGCCAATTTCGGGGAAATGAGCAGTTCTTC,CASSQFRGNEQFF
.,TRBJ1-6,TRBV12-3/TRBV12-4,few,TGTGCCAGCAGTTTTCCAGGGTCTAATTCACCCCTCCACTTT,CASSFPGSNSPLHF
.,TRBJ1-3,TRBV4-2,.,TGTGCCAGCAGCCAAGATTTGGTTGACACCAACTTCTCTGGAAACACCATATATTTT,CASSQDLVDTNFSGNTIYF
.,TRBJ2-7,TRBV28,.,TGTGCCAGCAGTTTATGGCTGGGGGCGCGGGGCGAGCAGTACTTC,CASSLWLGARGEQYF
.,TRBJ2-2,TRBV2,.,TGTGCCAGCAGTGTCCGGACCGGGACCGGGGAGCTGTTTTTT,CASSVRTGTGELFF
.,TRBJ2-1,TRBV6-1,.,TGTGCCAGCAGCCGCCCCACAGGCGGGCTCTACAATGAGCAGTTCTTC,CASSRPTGGLYNEQFF
.,TRBJ2-2,TRBV10-3,.,TGTGCCATCGGGCCCGGGGGCGGAAACACCGGGGAGCTGTTTTTT,CAIGPGGGNTGELFF
.,TRBJ2-5,TRBV6-2/TRBV6-3,.,TGTGCCAGCAGTCGAAGGATCCCGCAAGAGACCCAGTACTTC,CASSRRIPQETQYF
.,TRBJ2-1,TRBV20-1,.,TGCAGTGCTAGGGTTCCCTCCTACAATGAGCAGTTCTTC,CSARVPSYNEQFF
TRBD1,TRBJ1-1,TRBV7-3,.,TGTGCCAGCAGCTTTAAGACAGGGAAGGGCACTGAAGCTTTCTTT,CASSFKTGKGTEAFF
TRBD2,TRBJ2-5,TRBV4-1,few,TGCGCCAGCAGCCCCGGGAGGGAAAAAGAGACCCAGTACTTC,CASSPGREKETQYF
.,TRBJ1-2,TRBV7-9,few,TGTGCCAGCAGCTTACAAACACGGGCCCGATACTATGGCTACACCTTC,CASSLQTRARYYGYTF
TRBD1,TRBJ1-2,TRBV12-3/TRBV12-4,.,TGTGCCAGCAGTTTAGGAGCGGGACAGGGGGCGATTGCTGGCTACACCTTC,CASSLGAGQGAIAGYTF
.,TRBJ1-2,TRBV5-1,few,TGCGCCAGCAGCTCGGGACCTCGGAGCTGGTCTGGCTACACCTTC,CASSSGPRSWSGYTF
TRBD2,TRBJ2-1,TRBV4-2,few,TGTGCCAGCTCCGAGCGGGAGGCTTCATCTAAGTTCTTC,CASSEREASSKFF
.,TRBJ2-1,TRBV4-1,few,TGCGCCAGCAGCCAAGATCAATGGGGTCTCGACAATGAGCAGTTCTTC,CASSQDQWGLDNEQFF
.,TRBJ2-2,TRBV7-2,few,TGTGCCAGCAGCTTCAGAGAGGGCGGGGAGCTGTTTTTT,CASSFREGGELFF
.,TRBJ2-2,TRBV14,.,TGTGCCAGCAGCAGAGGACCGGGGTGGACCGGGGAGCTGTTTTTT,CASSRGPGWTGELFF
.,TRBJ2-3,TRBV20-1,once,TGCAGTGCTACTACGCTAGCAGCTAGCACAGATACGCAGTATTTT,CSATTLAASTDTQYF
TRBD1,TRBJ2-1,TRBV10-3,.,TGTGCCATCAGTGAGTCGGGCAGCGGACAGGACAACAATGAGCAGTTCTTC,CAISESGSGQDNNEQFF
.,TRBJ2-3,TRBV7-7,few,TGTGCCAGCAGCTTAGGGGGGCCAGACACAGATACGCAGTATTTT,CASSLGGPDTDTQYF
TRBD2,TRBJ2-1,TRBV11-2,.,TGTGCCAGCAGCACCTTTAAAAGACTAGCGGGAGGGCCCCGGGGTTTTGAGCAGTTCTTC,CASSTFKRLAGGPRGFEQFF
.,TRBJ1-5,TRBV6-1,.,TGTGCCAGCAGTGAGTACTATGGGGGACTTAGCAATCAGCCCCAGCATTTT,CASSEYYGGLSNQPQHF
TRBD1,TRBJ1-1,TRBV7-9,.,TGTGCCAGCAGCTTAGCTTCCAGGGGGGCTGCAGAAGCTTTCTTT,CASSLASRGAAEAFF
TRBD2,TRBJ2-1,TRBV29-1,.,TGCAGCGTGGCCCCAAAAGCGGGAGTAGATGAGCAGTTCTTC,CSVAPKAGVDEQFF
TRBD1,TRBJ2-5,TRBV7-2,.,TGTGCCAGCAGCTTAGGCGGACAGGGAGCGGAGACCCAGTACTTC,CASSLGGQGAETQYF
TRBD2,TRBJ2-7,TRBV30,few,TGTGCCTGGAGTGGACTAGCGGGCGACGAGCAGTACTTC,CAWSGLAGDEQYF